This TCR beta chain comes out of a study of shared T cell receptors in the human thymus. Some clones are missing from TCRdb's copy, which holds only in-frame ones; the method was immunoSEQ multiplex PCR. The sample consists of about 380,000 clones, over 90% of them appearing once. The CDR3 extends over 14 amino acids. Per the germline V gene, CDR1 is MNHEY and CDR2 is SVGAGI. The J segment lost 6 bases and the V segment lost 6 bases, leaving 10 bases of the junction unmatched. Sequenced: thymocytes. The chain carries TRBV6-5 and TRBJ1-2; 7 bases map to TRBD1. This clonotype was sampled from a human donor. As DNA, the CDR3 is TGTGCCAGCAGGCGGGGACAGCCGAACGATGGCTACACCTTC. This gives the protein CASRRGQPNDGYTF.